A single sample is the source of the 4 T cell receptor beta chains below, sequenced in a study of blood T cell repertoires in COVID-19 (dated by TCRdb to 2020 to 2022). The library was generated by the immunoSEQ multiplex PCR assay. As stored in TCRdb, this immuneACCESS dataset retains in-frame rearrangements with V and J assigned. A fraction of the clones does not appear; measured against another copy, unresolved V genes explain less than half of the discrepancy, and the remainder lacks a known reason. The sample includes approximately 390,000 clones, with 90% observed a single time. 5% to 8.5% of the sample is held by the ten biggest clonotypes. The sequenced sample consisted of peripheral blood. Source of these receptors: a man between 18 and 35 years old with active or convalescent COVID-19.

The rearrangement uses TRBV10-3 and TRBJ2-1; 7 bases are a match to TRBD2. J lost 0 bases, V lost 6 bases, and 8 bases had no gene match. Germline V gives CDR1 ENHRY, CDR2 SYGVKD. The CDR3 totals 16 residues. CDR3 sequence: CAIRSTSSSSYNEQFF. CDR3 coding DNA: TGTGCCATCAGATCGACTAGCTCAAGCTCCTACAATGAGCAGTTCTTC.

This clone was picked up one time. The rearrangement joins TRBV30 to TRBJ2-7, with 8 positions matching TRBD2. Germline values: CDR1 GTSNPN, CDR2 SVGIG (reference sequence). CDR3 length equals 14 residues. The junction had 12 bases not matched to a gene; V was cut back by 7 bases and J by 4 bases. Here the CDR3 DNA reads TGTGCCTTCGGAGGTGATAGCGGGAATTACGAGCAGTACTTC. Its protein is CAFGGDSGNYEQYF.

The rearrangement links TRBV4-3 to TRBJ2-3; 9 bases are a match to TRBD2. Per germline, CDR1 LGHNA and CDR2 YSLEER. This CDR3 has 15 residues. J lost 4 bases, V lost 1 base, and 3 bases had no gene match. CDR3 amino acids: CASSQGGRAADTQYF. The CDR3 nucleotides read TGCGCCAGCAGCCAAGGCGGGAGGGCCGCAGATACGCAGTATTTT.

This chain uses TRBV27 with TRBJ1-1, with no clear D. Germline values: CDR1 MNHEY, CDR2 SMNVEV (reference sequence). Trimming took off 11 bases at V and 0 bases at J, with 16 bases between the two ends. The CDR3 is 14 amino acids. The CDR3 coding sequence is TGTGCCGTCCGCAGTCAATTTATGAACACTGAAGCTTTCTTT. It codes for CAVRSQFMNTEAFF.